Below are 18 T cell receptor beta chains sequenced from a single sample in a study of tumor-infiltrating lymphocytes in primary liver carcinoma. cDNA specific to TCR beta was made from approximately 500 ng of total RNA, with a constant-region primer employed for priming. Amplification in three nested multiplex PCR rounds with slightly modified ARM-PCR gave rise to TCR beta libraries. The opening two PCR rounds, ten to eleven cycles each, paired TRBV1-TRBV30 forward primers with a C-beta reverse primer. TCRdb independently ran MiXCR on the multiplex PCR reads; one entry per CDR3 protein. The sample lists a few hundred thousand distinct CDR3 sequences, around three fifths seen once, with over 15% in the top ten. Blood RNA came from unsorted whole blood; germline DNA was also extracted. The sequencing sample was made of peripheral blood. The receptors derive from a woman aged 30 to 39 with primary liver carcinoma and hepatitis B virus infection.

This chain joins TRBV11-2 and TRBJ2-7; 12 bases are shared with TRBD2. The junction had 4 bases not matched to a gene; V was cut back by 0 bases and J by 1 base. The CDR3 contains 17 residues. CDR1 SGHAT and CDR2 FQNNGV come from the germline V gene. Here the CDR3 DNA reads TGTGCCAGCAGCTTAGACACCGGGACTAGCGGGTCCTACGAGCAGTACTTC. Translating gives CASSLDTGTSGSYEQYF. Looking up the rest from reference TRBV11-2 and TRBJ2-7 gives the full variable domain: EAGVAQSPRYKIIEKRQSVAFWCNPISGHATLYWYQQILGQGPKLLIQFQNNGVVDDSQLPKDRFSAERLKGVDSTLKIQPAKLEDSAVYLCASSLDTGTSGSYEQYFGPGTRLTVT.

This clonotype was counted between two and nine times. The chain uses TRBV6-2 or TRBV6-3 and TRBJ2-2; D gene ambiguous. Trimming took 2 bases from V and 6 from J, leaving 7 bases between them. Germline CDR1 and CDR2: MNHEY and SVGEGT. This CDR3 is built from 13 residues. DNA of the CDR3: TGTGCCAGCAGTTACCTAGTTCCCGGGGAGCTGTTTTTT. Residues: CASSYLVPGELFF.

Concerning this clonotype: This sequence may be a read error, since a much larger clone differs from it by one base. The V call is TRBV4-3, the J call TRBJ2-7, with TRBD1 identical over 10 bases. The CDR3 has 15 residues. Germline V gene lookup returns CDR1 LGHNA and CDR2 YSLEER. This CDR3 reads CACSQQRTGGYEQYF. The CDR3 coding sequence is TGCGCCTGCAGCCAACAAAGGACAGGGGGATACGAGCAGTACTTC.

The chain uses TRBV5-5 and TRBJ1-2; TRBD1 is a possible D gene (6 bases). V lost 3 bases and J lost 9, with 21 bases in between. The CDR3 has 15 residues. Germline values: CDR1 SGHKS, CDR2 YYEKEE (reference sequence). CDR3 protein: CASSWGARGMDSYTF. The CDR3 coding sequence is TGTGCCAGCAGCTGGGGGGCCCGGGGCATGGATAGCTACACCTTC.

A note on this clonotype: One junction end does not reproduce the germline sequence, and a read error may be involved. The V gene is TRBV11-2, the J gene TRBJ2-4; D possibly uses TRBD1 or TRBD2 (5 bases each). This CDR3 comprises 13 residues. Germline CDR1 SGHAT, CDR2 FQNNGV. In DNA form, the CDR3 reads TGTACCAGCCGGTCCGGGGCCAAAAACATTCAGTATTTC. Translated: CTSRSGAKNIQYF.

V and J are TRBV28 and TRBJ2-5, with D unresolved. The CDR3 length is 16 residues. Trimming took 1 base from V and 2 from J, leaving 14 bases between them. Germline CDR1 reads MDHEN; CDR2 reads SYDVKM. In DNA, the CDR3 is TGTGCCAGCAGTTTATTAAAGGCTGGCAGGCAAGAGACCCAGTACTTC. Its translation: CASSLLKAGRQETQYF.

The CDR3 protein is CASSVRTLNNSPLHF. The CDR3 DNA is TGTGCCAGCAGCGTCCGGACACTAAACAATTCACCCCTCCACTTT. J is TRBJ1-6 and V is TRBV11-2; tentatively, D is TRBD1 (5 bases). The CDR3 length is 15 residues. Germline CDR1 is SGHAT and CDR2 is FQNNGV. Trimming pared 5 bases from V and 7 bases from J, leaving 15 bases between.

This clonotype appeared many times. The rearrangement links TRBV12-3 or TRBV12-4 to TRBJ2-3; 9 bases are a match to TRBD1. The CDR3 runs to 15 residues. With V trimmed by 6 bases and J by 5 bases, 9 bases remained unmatched. The DNA for the CDR3 is TGTGCCAGCAGCACTACAGGGGGCAGGGGAGATACGCAGTATTTT. This codes for CASSTTGGRGDTQYF.

The chain is built from TRBV5-4 and TRBJ2-3; D not resolved. This CDR3 contains 16 residues. Trimming took 1 base from V and 0 from J, leaving 12 bases between them. Looked up from germline, CDR1 is SGHNT and CDR2 is YYREEE (reference sequence). This chain's CDR3 is CASSLFPGASTDTQYF. The DNA for the CDR3 is TGTGCCAGCAGCTTGTTTCCGGGCGCTAGCACAGATACGCAGTATTTT. Variable domain in full (rest from reference TRBV5-4 and TRBJ2-3): ETGVTQSPTHLIKTRGQQVTLRCSSQSGHNTVSWYQQALGQGPQFIFQYYREEENGRGNFPPRFSGLQFPNYSSELNVNALELDDSALYLCASSLFPGASTDTQYFGPGTRLTVL.

This clonotype has ten or more counts. The V and J genes are TRBV12-3 or TRBV12-4 and TRBJ1-1; D is undetermined. The V and J ends lost 8 bases and 6 bases respectively, with 22 bases between them. The CDR3 has 15 amino acids. In DNA, the CDR3 is TGTGCCAGCCAGGAGGCCCTTCCAAGGCTTTCTGAAGCTTTCTTT. Amino acid sequence: CASQEALPRLSEAFF.

This clonotype was counted many times. The chain carries TRBV4-1 and TRBJ1-3; 8 nucleotides match TRBD1. Looked up from germline, CDR1 is MGHRA and CDR2 is YSYEKL. Trimming at V came to 4 bases and at J to 0 bases, leaving 11 bases not matched to a gene. The CDR3 is 18 amino acids. The CDR3 DNA reads as TGCGCCAGCAGCCGATTCTCCGGGACAGGTCTCTCTGGAAACACCATATATTTT. It translates to CASSRFSGTGLSGNTIYF.

The chain has TRBV11-2 and TRBJ2-7; TRBD2 might be the D (6 bases). V was shortened by 5 bases and J by 9 bases, with 20 bases between the two germline ends. Germline V CDR1 and CDR2: SGHAT, FQNNGV. The CDR3 sequence is 14 residues long. Here the CDR3 DNA reads TGTGCCAGCAGCGGCGGGACTCTCGACTGCGTGCAGTACTTC. Translation: CASSGGTLDCVQYF.

The V call is TRBV11-2, the J call TRBJ2-3, with D uncertain. CDR3 length: 12 amino acids. Germline V gives CDR1 SGHAT, CDR2 FQNNGV. As DNA, the CDR3 is TGTGTCATCAGCTACGGCACAGATACGCAGTATTTT. Translated: CVISYGTDTQYF.

Note on this clonotype: One junction end does not reproduce the germline sequence, and a read error may be involved. The genes are TRBV6-1 and TRBJ2-2, with D maybe TRBD2 (5 bases). The CDR3 runs to 11 residues. In germline, CDR1 is MNHNS, CDR2 SASEGT. The CDR3 region is CASSAVWELYF. The CDR3 DNA reads as TGTGCCAGCAGTGCCGTCTGGGAGCTGTATTTT.

This clonotype has just a few counts. With a much larger clone just one base away, this may be a read error. The chain uses TRBV11-3 and TRBJ2-1; TRBD1 might be the D (5 bases). The CDR3 is made up of 12 amino acids. Germline V gives CDR1 SGHNT, CDR2 YENEEA. The CDR3 DNA reads TGTGCCAGCAGCTATCCAGGGAATGGGCAGTTCTTC. Its protein product is CASSYPGNGQFF.

The chain has TRBV5-5 and TRBJ2-6; the D gene is possibly TRBD1 (6 bases). V was pared by 6 bases and J by 6 bases, with 22 bases between. The CDR3 length is 17 residues. CDR1 and CDR2 from the germline V gene are SGHKS and YYEKEE (reference sequence). The CDR3 DNA follows: TGTGCCAGCAACTTACTGGGGGCCGCTACTGTGGCCAACGTCCTGACTTTC. It yields the protein CASNLLGAATVANVLTF.

This clonotype was counted at least ten times. J is TRBJ2-3 and V is TRBV29-1; D might be TRBD2 (6 bases). The CDR3 runs to 12 residues. The germline gives CDR1 SQVTM, CDR2 ANQGSEA. Trimming took off 6 bases at V and 3 bases at J, with 10 bases between the two ends. The CDR3 coding sequence is TGCAGCGTAGATCGGGAGACAGATACGCAGTATTTT. Translation: CSVDRETDTQYF.

Only a few counts were recorded for this clonotype. The chain recombines TRBV6-1 with TRBJ1-5, with D possibly matching TRBD1 (6 bases). The CDR3 extends over 14 amino acids. Trimming removed 9 bases from V and 0 bases from J, with 12 bases in between. Germline V gives CDR1 MNHNS, CDR2 SASEGT. The CDR3 bases are TGTGCCAGTACAGGGCCCTATAGCAATCAGCCCCAGCATTTT. This translates into CASTGPYSNQPQHF.